Below are 27 T cell receptor beta chains sequenced from a single sample in a study of CD8+ T cells in alopecia areata (dated by TCRdb to about 2018). Library prep was done by the immunoSEQ multiplex PCR assay. RNA was extracted from all samples and reverse transcribed into cDNA as template for TCR sequencing. TCRdb holds this immuneACCESS table with in-frame rearrangements only. Some clones are missing; in checked studies, unresolved V genes explain under half, and the rest has no known cause. The sample records about 210,000 clones, more than 45% of which are singletons. The leading ten clones occupy 1.5% to 2% of the sample. This sample's time point label indicates: around 29 days on oral tofacitinib. Read against the paper, the sample's treatment or condition label means: oral pan-JAK inhibitor, 5-10 mg twice daily. The sequencing used CD4+ T cells sorted from blood, collected at week 4, from a patient treated with tofacitinib. These receptors originate from a human donor with alopecia areata.

The gene calls are TRBV29-1 and TRBJ1-2, with D possibly TRBD1 on 5 matching bases. This CDR3 is 13 amino acids long. Trimming left V 5 bases short and J 3 bases short, with 13 bases between. The V gene's germline CDR1 is SQVTM and CDR2 ANQGSEA. CDR3 sequence: CSVTTGTDYGYTF. The CDR3 DNA follows: TGCAGCGTTACCACCGGGACTGACTATGGCTACACCTTC. The full variable domain, in which reference TRBV29-1 and TRBJ1-2 provide the parts outside the CDR3, is SAVISQKPSRDICQRGTSLTIQCQVDSQVTMMFWYRQQPGQSLTLIATANQGSEATYESGFVIDKFPISRPNLTFSTLTVSNMSPEDSSIYLCSVTTGTDYGYTFGSGTRLTVV.

J is TRBJ1-2 and V is TRBV30; D may be TRBD1 (6 bases). Germline V CDR1 and CDR2: GTSNPN, SVGIG (reference sequence). V dropped 4 bases and J dropped 8 bases, with 17 bases sitting between them. This CDR3 comprises 13 residues. The CDR3 protein is CAWTTGGRRGYTF. DNA of the CDR3: TGTGCCTGGACCACTGGGGGGCGGCGAGGCTACACCTTC.

The chain is built from TRBV5-1 and TRBJ2-3; 9 bases map to TRBD2. The CDR3 length is 15 residues. Germline-derived CDR1 and CDR2 are SGHRS and YFSETQ. V shed 4 bases, J shed 0 bases, and the junction held 3 bases outside the gene matches. CDR3 DNA sequence: TGCGCCAGCAGCCAACTAGCGGGCAGCACAGATACGCAGTATTTT. This gives the protein CASSQLAGSTDTQYF.

The sample holds many counts of this clone. This sequence joins TRBV2 and TRBJ1-1; tentatively, D is TRBD1 (5 bases). Germline values: CDR1 SNHLY, CDR2 FYNNEI. The CDR3 length is 14 residues. V was pared by 6 bases and J by 3 bases, with 14 bases between. For the CDR3, the DNA is TGTGCCAGCAGGCCGGGACTAAGAGACACTGAAGCTTTCTTT. Translated: CASRPGLRDTEAFF.

This clone was seen more than once but under ten times. The chain uses TRBV29-1 and TRBJ1-1; the D gene is possibly TRBD1 (6 bases). Deletions cut 7 bases from V and 5 bases from J, with 17 bases between. Per the germline V gene, CDR1 is SQVTM and CDR2 is ANQGSEA. The CDR3 runs to 13 residues. CDR3 nucleotides: TGCAGCGCTCAAACAGGGATGTATACTGAAGCTTTCTTT. It yields the protein CSAQTGMYTEAFF.

Comment on this clone: The germline gene is not matched at one end of the junction; a read error may be the cause. The V call is TRBV5-6, the J call TRBJ2-5; TRBD2 is a possible D gene (7 bases). Germline V gives CDR1 SGHDT, CDR2 YYEEEE. The CDR3 extends over 15 amino acids. The CDR3 loop is CASRRYPGGQEAQYF. DNA of the CDR3: TGTGCCAGCAGACGCTACCCGGGGGGACAAGAGGCCCAGTACTTC.

The genes are TRBV29-1 and TRBJ2-7; no reliable D call. The CDR3 length is 14 residues. V was cut by 5 bases and J by 6 bases, with 20 bases left in between. CDR1 and CDR2 (germline): SQVTM, ANQGSEA. The CDR3 is CSVNTASSSGEQYF. The CDR3 DNA sequence: TGCAGCGTTAACACAGCAAGCTCCTCCGGCGAGCAGTACTTC.

There are a few counts of this clone. In DNA, the CDR3 is TGTGCCAGCAGCTTAGCGAGGAGCGGGCCCCCGTACGAGCAGTACTTC. This translates into CASSLARSGPPYEQYF. The V and J genes are TRBV7-2 and TRBJ2-7; the D gene is possibly TRBD2 (6 bases). V lost 0 bases, J lost 4 bases, and 16 bases lay in between. Germline CDR1 and CDR2: SGHTA and FQGNSA. The CDR3 contains 16 residues.

This chain links TRBV7-9 with TRBJ2-3; 11 bases map to TRBD2. CDR3 length equals 15 residues. Per germline, CDR1 SEHNR and CDR2 FQNEAQ (reference sequence). Losses at the gene ends were 5 bases for V and 2 bases for J; bases not matched to a gene: 3. This chain's CDR3 is CASSTGLADTDTQYF. The CDR3 DNA reads as TGTGCCAGCAGCACGGGACTAGCGGACACAGATACGCAGTATTTT.

This clone was seen a few times. The gene calls are TRBV14 and TRBJ2-1; 8 bases agree with TRBD1. This CDR3 spans 17 amino acids. Losses at the gene ends were 0 bases for V and 2 bases for J; bases not matched to a gene: 6. Germline loops: CDR1 SGHDN, CDR2 FVKESK. The CDR3 loop reads CASSQDLETGAYNEQFF. CDR3 in DNA: TGTGCCAGCAGCCAAGATCTCGAGACAGGGGCCTACAATGAGCAGTTCTTC.

This rearrangement joins TRBV25-1 to TRBJ1-1; no reliable D call. The CDR3 runs 15 residues. Germline values: CDR1 MGHDK, CDR2 SYGVNS. V shed 1 base and J shed 1 base, with 10 bases lying between them. DNA for the CDR3: TGTGCCAGCAGTGAATCCACAGCTCGGAACACTGAAGCTTTCTTT. Protein sequence: CASSESTARNTEAFF.

This chain connects TRBV29-1 to TRBJ1-4; a possible D gene is TRBD1 (5 bases). The CDR3 has 12 residues. Germline loops: CDR1 SQVTM, CDR2 ANQGSEA. Trimming cost V 7 bases and J 6 bases, with 12 bases left between them. Here the CDR3 reads CSASGGDEKLFF. CDR3 sequence (DNA): TGCAGCGCCAGCGGGGGGGATGAAAAACTGTTTTTT.

This clone was seen only a few times. V is TRBV9 and J is TRBJ2-5, with 9 bases lining up with TRBD2. The better agreement between TRBJ2-7 and the DNA end casts doubt on the J call. The germline CDR1 and CDR2 sequences are SGDLS and YYNGEE. This CDR3 spans 15 amino acids. CDR3 sequence reads: CASSVDASGVYEQYF. DNA for the CDR3: TGTGCCAGCAGCGTAGATGCTAGCGGGGTGTACGAGCAGTACTTC.

This clone has ten or more counts. This chain links TRBV19 with TRBJ1-4, with D unresolved. The germline V and J ends were trimmed by 6 bases and 8 bases, with 7 bases remaining between them. Per the germline V gene, CDR1 is LNHDA and CDR2 is SQIVND (reference sequence). The CDR3 runs to 11 residues. CDR3 nucleotides: TGTGCCAGTAGGTTGGGGGAAAAACTGTTTTTT. This codes for CASRLGEKLFF. Full variable domain (remainder filled in from reference TRBV19 and TRBJ1-4): DGGITQSPKYLFRKEGQNVTLSCEQNLNHDAMYWYRQDPGQGLRLIYYSQIVNDFQKGDIAEGYSVSREKKESFPLTVTSAQKNPTAFYLCASRLGEKLFFGSGTQLSVL.

The rearrangement uses TRBV30 and TRBJ1-2; 8 bases agree with TRBD1. The ends lost 2 bases at V and 5 bases at J; junction bases unmatched: 10. The CDR3 totals 15 residues. The germline CDR1 and CDR2 sequences are GTSNPN and SVGIG (reference sequence). CDR3 nucleotide sequence: TGTGCCTGGAGTCTGGGGACAGGAATAGGGTATGGCTACACCTTC. It codes for CAWSLGTGIGYGYTF.

This clone showed up just a few times. V usage is TRBV30 and J usage is TRBJ2-3, with 14 bases that match TRBD2. V dropped 3 bases and J dropped 7; count of bases not matched to a gene: 6. The CDR3 has 15 amino acids. CDR1 is GTSNPN and CDR2 is SVGIG in the germline V gene (reference sequence). DNA of the CDR3: TGTGCCTGGAGCGGGACTAGCGGGGGTCCTAATACGCAGTATTTT. This sequence encodes CAWSGTSGGPNTQYF.

Comments on this clone: One junction end disagrees with the germline gene, perhaps due to a read error. The rearrangement uses TRBV6-5 and TRBJ2-4, with D perhaps TRBD1 (5 bases). Germline V gene sequence: CDR1 MNHEY, CDR2 SVGAGI. The CDR3 has 9 residues. CDR3 in amino acids: CAIDDRRNF. The CDR3 DNA reads as TGTGCCATCGATGACAGAAGGAACTTC.

The sample holds one count of this clone. The rearrangement uses TRBV9 and TRBJ1-2; D is possibly TRBD1 (5 bases). Trimming cost V 0 bases and J 8 bases, with 17 bases left between them. Germline-derived CDR1 and CDR2 are SGDLS and YYNGEE. This CDR3 has 15 amino acids. Here the CDR3 DNA reads TGTGCCAGCAGCGTAGAAGTTTTAGGAGGGACCGGCTACACCTTC. Translation gives CASSVEVLGGTGYTF.

The chain joins TRBV29-1 to TRBJ1-1, with 8 nucleotides matching TRBD1. CDR3 length: 14 amino acids. V lost 3 bases to trimming and J lost 4 bases; unmatched junction nucleotides: 7. Germline V lookup: CDR1 SQVTM, CDR2 ANQGSEA. CDR3 loop: CSVEDTGGSTEAFF. The CDR3 nucleotides are TGCAGCGTTGAGGACACAGGGGGAAGCACTGAAGCTTTCTTT.

The rearrangement links TRBV4-2 to TRBJ1-2, with D perhaps matching TRBD1 (5 bases). V was pared by 0 bases and J by 5 bases, with 10 bases between. Germline loops: CDR1 LGHNA, CDR2 YNFKEQ. The CDR3 extends over 14 amino acids. The CDR3 here is CASSQDRQYYGYTF. The DNA of the CDR3 is TGTGCCAGCAGCCAAGATAGACAGTATTATGGCTACACCTTC.

This chain uses TRBV27 with TRBJ2-3; 10 positions match TRBD2. CDR1 and CDR2 from the germline V gene are MNHEY and SMNVEV (reference sequence). V gave up 3 bases and J gave up 3 bases; unmatched junction bases: 15. The CDR3 is made up of 19 amino acids. This chain's CDR3 is CASSFGGLAAVVGTDTQYF. In DNA, the CDR3 is TGTGCCAGCAGTTTTGGTGGACTAGCGGCGGTGGTTGGGACAGATACGCAGTATTTT.

V and J are TRBV7-9 and TRBJ2-7, with 8 bases fitting TRBD2. The CDR3 length is 13 residues. The V and J ends lost 5 bases and 6 bases, in that order; junction bases with no gene match: 6. Looked up from germline, CDR1 is SEHNR and CDR2 is FQNEAQ (reference sequence). The chain's CDR3 is CASSLTGGREQYF. CDR3 DNA: TGTGCCAGCAGCCTCACGGGGGGGCGCGAGCAGTACTTC.

The V gene is TRBV30, the J gene TRBJ1-1, with D uncertain. Germline assignment: CDR1 GTSNPN and CDR2 SVGIG (reference sequence). This CDR3 contains 11 residues. Trimming cost V 5 bases and J 5 bases, with 9 bases left between them. In nucleotides, the CDR3 is TGTGCCTGGGCCGGGCAAACTGAAGCTTTCTTT. This encodes CAWAGQTEAFF.

The CDR3 DNA sequence: TGTGCCTGGAGTGGCGACAGGGGAGAGACCCAGTACTTC. Amino acids: CAWSGDRGETQYF. The rearrangement uses TRBV30 and TRBJ2-5; 8 bases align to TRBD1. The J segment lost 4 bases and the V segment lost 1 base, leaving 2 bases of the junction unmatched. CDR1 and CDR2 (germline): GTSNPN, SVGIG (reference sequence). CDR3 length: 13 amino acids.

This clone was observed a handful of times. The rearrangement uses TRBV30 and TRBJ1-2, with 7 bases fitting TRBD1. Germline assignment: CDR1 GTSNPN and CDR2 SVGIG (reference sequence). V lost 4 bases and J lost 8; bases outside the gene matches: 16. This CDR3 spans 15 amino acids. The CDR3 nucleotides are TGTGCCTGGAAGAACCGCCGACAGGGACCAGAGGGCTACACCTTC. The encoded protein is CAWKNRRQGPEGYTF.

The rearrangement links TRBV25-1 to TRBJ2-4; TRBD1 aligns across 7 bases. CDR1 is MGHDK, CDR2 SYGVNS, per germline. The CDR3 runs to 14 residues. J lost 9 bases, V lost 4 bases, and 9 bases had no gene match. As DNA, the CDR3 is TGTGCCAGCAGTGGAGAGGGGGCTAGAGTCATTCAGTACTTC. Residues: CASSGEGARVIQYF.

The rearrangement uses TRBV7-8 and TRBJ1-1; 7 nucleotides agree with TRBD1. The J segment lost 1 base and the V segment lost 3 bases, leaving 5 bases of the junction unmatched. The CDR3 consists of 15 residues. Germline values: CDR1 SGHVS, CDR2 FQNEAQ. The CDR3 is CASSFPTGKNTEAFF. CDR3 sequence (DNA): TGTGCCAGCAGCTTCCCGACAGGGAAGAACACTGAAGCTTTCTTT.